This T cell receptor (beta chain) was captured in a study of molecular identifiers for immune sequencing clone quantification. Notes on this clonotype: Its antigen remains unidentified.

Study outcomes and limitations: Clones that had above 20 RNA copies took up over 99% of effector molecules but under 1% in naive cells.

Trimming took off 4 bases at V and 5 bases at J, with 9 bases between the two ends. Germline V gene sequence: CDR1 LNHDA, CDR2 SQIVND (reference sequence). The CDR3 extends over 13 amino acids. With listed TCR primers and previously described methods, bulk TCR libraries were prepared. TCRdb fed the PCR reads into MiXCR, producing one record per CDR3 protein. This sample carries over 600,000 distinct CDR3 sequences, just under 20% of them seen once, and the ten largest clones take 0.85% to 0.9%. The sequenced material came from naive CD8+ T cells from blood, with Jurkat cell RNA spiked in. The subset here: FACS-sorted CD8+CD4-CCR7+CD45RA+ naive T cells. This TCR was sampled from a human donor in good health. Some libraries in this study had Jurkat cell RNA spiked in. The chain uses TRBV19 and TRBJ1-5, with D tentatively TRBD1 (5 bases). CDR3 region: CASSSAGHQPQHF. Here the CDR3 DNA reads TGTGCCAGTAGTAGCGCAGGGCATCAGCCCCAGCATTTT.